This T cell receptor beta chain stems from a study of cytomegalovirus exposure and HLA in healthy donors. About the research overall: Around 86 million unique TCRs, all from HLA-typed donors, were included in an early release of the data.

Points on this clone: Antigen: not known.

PCR involved 60 Vbeta and 13 Jbeta primers. TCRdb's table, derived via immunoSEQ multiplex PCR, lists solely in-frame clones and lacks some. The sample includes 140,000 or so clones, about 75% of them seen just once. CDR1 is SGHKS, CDR2 YYEKEE, per germline (reference sequence). This CDR3 is built from 15 residues. V was clipped by 4 bases and J by 3 bases; unmatched bases: 5. Study observations and caveats: CMV serostatus was the sole immune exposure information available. Within an earlier analysis, most TCR beta V segments proved productive either about 90% or about 30% of the time. Most TCR sequences were uncommon, yet certain public TCRs appeared in many donors.

The sample comprised PBMCs. The chain employs TRBV5-5 and TRBJ1-5; 9 bases align to TRBD1. The receptor comes from a woman aged 25 to 45 in good health and CMV-seronegative. CDR3 bases: TGTGCCAGCAGCCTGGGACAGGGACTCAATCAGCCCCAGCATTTT. It yields the protein CASSLGQGLNQPQHF.